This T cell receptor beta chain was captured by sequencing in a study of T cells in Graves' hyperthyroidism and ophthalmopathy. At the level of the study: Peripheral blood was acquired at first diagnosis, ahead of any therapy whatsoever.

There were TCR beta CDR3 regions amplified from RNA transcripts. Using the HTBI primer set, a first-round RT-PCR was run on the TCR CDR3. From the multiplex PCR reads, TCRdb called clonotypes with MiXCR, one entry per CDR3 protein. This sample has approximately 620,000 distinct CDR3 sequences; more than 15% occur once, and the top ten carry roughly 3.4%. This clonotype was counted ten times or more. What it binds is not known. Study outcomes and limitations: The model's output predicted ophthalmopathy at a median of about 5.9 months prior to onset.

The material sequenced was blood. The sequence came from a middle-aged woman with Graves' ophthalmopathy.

This chain's CDR3 is CASSAAVNTEAFF. DNA of the CDR3: TGTGCCAGCAGTGCGGCAGTGAACACTGAAGCTTTCTTT. The rearrangement links TRBV2 to TRBJ1-1; no firm D call. Germline V gene data show CDR1 as SNHLY and CDR2 as FYNNEI. There are 13 residues in the CDR3. Deletions cut 4 bases from V and 0 bases from J, with 6 bases between.